This T cell receptor (beta chain) was recorded in a study of a mutant IDH1 vaccine in newly diagnosed glioma. The time point here: week 11, during vaccination. The study gave 300 ug of mutant IDH1 20-mer peptide per vaccine dose, with topical imiquimod. Sequenced by immunoSEQ multiplex PCR; TCRdb stores in-frame clones only, minus some. Here the sample spans 25,000 to 35,000 clones, around 90% being singletons. In the case of this clone: Its antigen is currently unknown.

The CDR3 sequence is 17 residues long. The ends were cut back, 4 bases at V and 0 bases at J, with 15 bases in the middle. Germline CDR1 SGHVS, CDR2 FQNEAQ. The sequenced sample was PBMCs, obtained from a glioma patient whose treatment included an IDH1 peptide vaccine. The rearrangement uses TRBV7-8 and TRBJ2-2, with D uncertain. The source of this sequence is a young man with glioma. The CDR3 DNA reads as TGTGCCAGCAGCTCCCCGGGCCCGTTCGCGAACACCGGGGAGCTGTTTTTT. Its translation is CASSSPGPFANTGELFF.